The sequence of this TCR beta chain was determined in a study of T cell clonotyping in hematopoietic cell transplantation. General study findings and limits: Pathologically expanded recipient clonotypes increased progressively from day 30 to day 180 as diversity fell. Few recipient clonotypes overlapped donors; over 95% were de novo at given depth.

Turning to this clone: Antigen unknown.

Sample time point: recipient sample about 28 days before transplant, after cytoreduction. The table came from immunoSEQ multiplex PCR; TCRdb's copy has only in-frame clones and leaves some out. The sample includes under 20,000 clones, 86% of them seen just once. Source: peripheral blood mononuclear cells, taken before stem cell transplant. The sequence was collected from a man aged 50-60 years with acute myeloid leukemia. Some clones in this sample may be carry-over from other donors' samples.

CDR3 DNA sequence: TGTGCCAGCAGCCTCGGACAGGGCCTAAATGAAAAACTGTTTTTT. This codes for CASSLGQGLNEKLFF. The chain couples TRBV6-5 to TRBJ1-4; 8 nucleotides align to TRBD1. The ends lost 6 bases at V and 5 bases at J; junction bases unmatched: 8. The CDR3 is made up of 15 amino acids. CDR1 MNHEY and CDR2 SVGAGI come from the germline V gene.